This T cell receptor beta chain emerged from a study of radiation and T cells in renal cell carcinoma (dated by TCRdb to the early 2020s). For the study in its entirety: The samples were drawn from a clinical trial, where primary renal cell carcinomas were treated with 15 Gy of stereotactic body radiation therapy and then removed by nephrectomy 4 weeks afterward. TCR beta sequencing covered fewer than 60 samples in total, comprising some 26 tumors and around 27 peripheral blood samples. Across all 50 or so samples, 3,800,000 or so unique CDR3 nucleotide sequences encoding roughly 2.7 million unique CDR3 amino acid sequences were identified. The full study reports these points: Top tumor clonotypes rose in blood from baseline to 2 weeks post-radiation, then contracted by 4 weeks, suggesting transient expansion of tumor-resident clones. Tracking of blood repertoire dynamics stopped at approximately four weeks after treatment, with no follow-up past that point. Because the trial had a single-armed design, the trial could not examine how radiation dose or scheduling affected the TCR repertoire. Because no pretreatment tumor biopsies were available, whether clonotypes were present in the tumor at baseline could not be determined.

Following the manufacturer's recommendations, the immunoSEQ kit was used to generate TCR beta libraries from genomic DNA. For library preparation, a first multiplex PCR was performed with proprietary primers, followed by a second PCR in which unique barcodes were added, and bead cleanups were performed after each round. Each sample batch included a kit-provided positive control reaction and a negative control reaction. The final libraries were assessed on an Agilent 4200 TapeStation D1000 ScreenTape, pooled by volume, and quantified by qPCR. An Illumina NextSeq500 fitted with a MidOutput 150-cycle cartridge performed the sequencing, running 156 Read1 cycles and 15 Index1 cycles with the kit's custom primers. The pooled library was loaded at roughly 0.92 pM with an approximately 20% PhiX control spike-in. Regarding the original processing steps: The vendor-processed data were analyzed in R, and a clonotype was defined as all T cells that share the same CDR3 nucleotide sequence. In the clone abundance analyses, frequencies were normalized to the 10,000 most abundant clones in each sample. Before analysis, public T cell clones were removed, and these numbered fewer than six per sample on average. Tumor-enriched clonotypes and baseline blood-enriched clonotypes were defined as those with an abundance difference of at least 32-fold between compartments. A beta-binomial differential abundance model was used to identify clonotypes that were expanded or contracted between blood time points. Tumor-blood repertoire similarity was measured with the Baroni-Urbani and Buser coefficient, and groups were compared using two-tailed Wilcoxon tests in R. The immuneACCESS repertoire file appears here via TCRdb, limited to in-frame rearrangements. These files lack a portion of the clones; in checked studies, under half of the deficit traces to unresolved V genes, and the cause of the others is not known. V and J calls and clone size are as listed in that table; D and trimming were resolved from the DNA. In all, the sample holds roughly 120,000 clones, and 75% to 85% of those were seen once. Clones ranked in the top ten supply 1.9% of the sample.

Per the publication, the time point label means: blood 2 weeks post-SBRT. Sample treatment or condition, as interpreted from the label and publication: 15 Gy SBRT to primary tumor, nephrectomy 4 weeks later. To follow tumor-enriched clonotypes, serial peripheral blood was collected from radiation-treated patients at baseline and at 2 weeks and 4 weeks after SBRT. Every patient's renal cell carcinoma showed clear cell pathology. The QIAamp DNA Blood Mini Kit (Qiagen) was used to prepare genomic DNA for TCR sequencing. The analyses included just those samples that passed every quality control check. V is cut back by 6 bases and J by 2 bases, with 7 bases in the junction unmatched. CDR1 and CDR2, looked up from the germline V gene (reference sequence), are MNHEY and SMNVEV. The CDR3 numbers 15 residues from cysteine through phenylalanine. Only the CDR3 portion is preserved as DNA: 45 bases, with reading frame beginning at the first base.

About this clone: This receptor's antigen is unknown. Per-nucleotide qualities are absent, and no much larger clonotype sits a single base away.

This clonotype was sampled from a woman aged 55-70 years with renal cell carcinoma. The source material was blood, sampled from a patient whose treatment included radiotherapy and nephrectomy. Recombination joined TRBV27 with TRBJ2-7, and TRBD2 matches 10 of the central bases. The CDR3 sequence is CASSPGLAITYEQYF. The DNA reads TGTGCCAGCAGCCCGGGACTAGCGATCACCTACGAGCAGTACTTC.